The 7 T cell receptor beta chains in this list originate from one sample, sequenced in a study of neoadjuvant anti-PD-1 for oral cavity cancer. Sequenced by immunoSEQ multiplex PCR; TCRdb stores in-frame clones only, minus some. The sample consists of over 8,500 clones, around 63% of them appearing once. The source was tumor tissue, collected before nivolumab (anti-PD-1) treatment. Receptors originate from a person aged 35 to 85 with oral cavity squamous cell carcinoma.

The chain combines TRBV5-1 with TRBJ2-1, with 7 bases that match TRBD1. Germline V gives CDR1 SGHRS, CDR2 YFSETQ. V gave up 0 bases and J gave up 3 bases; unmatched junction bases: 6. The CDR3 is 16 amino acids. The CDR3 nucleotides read TGCGCCAGCAGCTTGGCCGGTCAGGGGGTCTACAATGAGCAGTTCTTC. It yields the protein CASSLAGQGVYNEQFF.

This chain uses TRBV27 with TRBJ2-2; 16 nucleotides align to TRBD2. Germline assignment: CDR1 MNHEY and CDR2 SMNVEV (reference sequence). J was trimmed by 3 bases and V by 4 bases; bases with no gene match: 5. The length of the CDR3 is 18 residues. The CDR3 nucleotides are TGTGCCAGCAGTTACGGGACTAGCGGGAGGGGATACACCGGGGAGCTGTTTTTT. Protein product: CASSYGTSGRGYTGELFF.

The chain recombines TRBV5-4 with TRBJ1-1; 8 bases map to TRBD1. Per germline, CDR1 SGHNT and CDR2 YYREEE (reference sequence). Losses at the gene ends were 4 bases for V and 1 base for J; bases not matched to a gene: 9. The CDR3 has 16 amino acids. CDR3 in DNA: TGTGCCAGCAGCCCACCGGGACAGGTAAAGAACACTGAAGCTTTCTTT. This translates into CASSPPGQVKNTEAFF.

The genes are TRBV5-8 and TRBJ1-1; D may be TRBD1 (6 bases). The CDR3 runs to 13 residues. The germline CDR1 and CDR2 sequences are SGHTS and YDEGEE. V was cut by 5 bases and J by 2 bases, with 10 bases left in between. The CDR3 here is CASRRTANTEAFF. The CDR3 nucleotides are TGTGCCAGCAGAAGGACAGCCAACACTGAAGCTTTCTTT.

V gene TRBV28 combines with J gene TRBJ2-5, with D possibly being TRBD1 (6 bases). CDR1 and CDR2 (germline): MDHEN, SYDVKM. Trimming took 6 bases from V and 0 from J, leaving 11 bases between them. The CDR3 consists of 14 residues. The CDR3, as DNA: TGTGCCAGCAGCCCCGGGACATACCAAGAGACCCAGTACTTC. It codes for CASSPGTYQETQYF.

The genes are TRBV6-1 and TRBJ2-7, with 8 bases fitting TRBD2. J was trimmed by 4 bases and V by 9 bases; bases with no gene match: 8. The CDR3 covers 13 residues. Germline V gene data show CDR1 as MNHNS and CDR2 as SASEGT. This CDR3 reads CASKPGLEYEQYF. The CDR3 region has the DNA TGTGCCAGTAAGCCGGGACTAGAGTACGAGCAGTACTTC.

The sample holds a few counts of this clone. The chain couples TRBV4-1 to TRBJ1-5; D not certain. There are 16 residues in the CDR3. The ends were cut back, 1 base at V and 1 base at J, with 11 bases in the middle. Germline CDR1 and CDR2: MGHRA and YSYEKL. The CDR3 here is CASSQGRPESNQPQHF. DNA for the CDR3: TGCGCCAGCAGCCAAGGTCGACCAGAGAGCAATCAGCCCCAGCATTTT.